The T cell receptor (beta chain) under discussion was sequenced for a study of molecular identifiers for immune sequencing clone quantification. To note about this clonotype: Its antigen remains unknown.

The sorting of naive CD8 T cells used the CD8+CD4-CCR7+CD45RA+ phenotype. Germline V gives CDR1 SGHKS, CDR2 YYEKEE (reference sequence). This CDR3 is 15 amino acids long. The ends lost 1 base at V and 4 bases at J; junction bases unmatched: 5. Study-wide results and limits: The sizes of highly expanded clones could be underestimated when identical TCR molecules share a barcode.

Listed TCR primers, together with previously described methods, were used for the bulk TCR libraries. Each CDR3 protein is one row after TCRdb ran MiXCR on the PCR reads. This table holds 75,000 to 95,000 distinct CDR3 sequences, around 25% found once. Sequencing was done on a sample of naive CD8+ T cells from blood, with Jurkat cell RNA spiked in. The subset is: FACS-sorted CD8+CD4-CCR7+CD45RA+ naive T cells. The chain is built from TRBV5-5 and TRBJ2-1; 7 nucleotides agree with TRBD1. The clonotype was recovered from a human donor in good health. Some libraries in this study had Jurkat cell RNA spiked in. CDR3: CASSLTGTVYNEQFF. CDR3 coding DNA: TGTGCCAGCAGCTTGACCGGGACAGTGTACAATGAGCAGTTCTTC.